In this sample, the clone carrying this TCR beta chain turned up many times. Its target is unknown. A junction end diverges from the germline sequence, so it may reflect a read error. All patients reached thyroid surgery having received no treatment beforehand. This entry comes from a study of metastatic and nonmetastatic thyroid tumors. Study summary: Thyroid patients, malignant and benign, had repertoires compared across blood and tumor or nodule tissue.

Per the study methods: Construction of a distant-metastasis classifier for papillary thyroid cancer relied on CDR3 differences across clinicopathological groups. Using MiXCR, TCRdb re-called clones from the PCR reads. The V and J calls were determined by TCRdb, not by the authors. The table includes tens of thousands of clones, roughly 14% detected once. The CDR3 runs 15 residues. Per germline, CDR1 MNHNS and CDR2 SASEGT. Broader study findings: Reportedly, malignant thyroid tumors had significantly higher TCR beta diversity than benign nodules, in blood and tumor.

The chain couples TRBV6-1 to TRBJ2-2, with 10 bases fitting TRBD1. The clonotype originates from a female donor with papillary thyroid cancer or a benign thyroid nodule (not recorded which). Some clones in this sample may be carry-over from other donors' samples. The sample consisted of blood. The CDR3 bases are TGTGTCAGCAGTCCCGGACAGGGGGACACCGGGGAGCTGTTTTTT. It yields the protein CVSSPGQGDTGELFF.